The T cell receptor beta chain described here comes from a study of OX40 agonist ivuxolimab in advanced cancers. Whole-study findings and limits: At doses 0.1 to 3.0 mg/kg, CD4+ and CD8+ clones expanded.

The table came from immunoSEQ multiplex PCR; TCRdb's copy has only in-frame clones and leaves some out. The table lists tens of thousands of clones, 89% of them singletons, with around 0.34% in the top ten. Germline V gene lookup returns CDR1 SGDLS and CDR2 YYNGEE. Trimming stripped 2 bases from V and 2 bases from J, with 11 bases between. The CDR3 length is 15 residues. On this clone itself: Its antigen remains unknown.

The gene calls are TRBV9 and TRBJ2-1, with a possible D match to TRBD2 (6 bases). The sample here was CD4+ or CD8+ T cells sorted from blood, taken in a trial of the OX40 agonist ivuxolimab. The receptor's source is an adult with an advanced solid tumor such as melanoma, head and neck, liver or kidney cancer. This CDR3 reads CASSVEGNAYNEQFF. CDR3 nucleotide sequence: TGTGCCAGCAGCGTGGAGGGGAACGCCTACAATGAGCAGTTCTTC.